This is a list of T cell receptor beta chains from one sample in a study of T cells in Graves' hyperthyroidism and ophthalmopathy. TCRdb redid the calling of the multiplex PCR reads with MiXCR, one entry per CDR3 protein. The sample lists 300,000 to 450,000 distinct CDR3 sequences, approximately 15% occurring once. Specimen: blood. The receptors stem from a woman in her sixties with Graves' hyperthyroidism. Both conserved end residues are part of each CDR3. The order of the fields is J gene, clone size, V gene, D gene, CDR3 DNA, CDR3 protein. The D gene is left open where the match is weak. Not every row has a clone size; where given, it reads once, few, many or a size class.

J: TRBJ1-4; size: -; V: TRBV4-2; D: -; DNA: TGTGCCAGCAGCCCTGATGGACACGAGAATGAAAAACTGTTTTTT; CDR3: CASSPDGHENEKLFF
J: TRBJ1-5; size: -; V: TRBV19; D: -; DNA: TGTGCCAGTAGACTTCCGGGACTCCAGCAGCCCCAGCATTTT; CDR3: CASRLPGLQQPQHF
J: TRBJ2-1; size: -; V: TRBV7-2; D: -; DNA: TGTGCCAGCAGCTTGTGGGAACGCAGATGGGATGAGCAGTTCTTC; CDR3: CASSLWERRWDEQFF
J: TRBJ2-5; size: -; V: TRBV9; D: -; DNA: TGTGCCAGCAGCGTACACGGAGAGGGTTCGGCGGAGACCCAGTACTTC; CDR3: CASSVHGEGSAETQYF
J: TRBJ2-3; size: -; V: TRBV2; D: TRBD2; DNA: TGTGCCAGCAGTAGACTTACTAGCGGGGGCACAGATACGCAGTATTTT; CDR3: CASSRLTSGGTDTQYF
J: TRBJ1-5; size: many; V: TRBV28; D: -; DNA: TGTGCCAGCAGTTTGTGGGACACAAATCAGCCCCAGCATTTT; CDR3: CASSLWDTNQPQHF
J: TRBJ1-2; size: once; V: TRBV24-1; D: TRBD1; DNA: TGTGCCACCAGTGATGGGGGGACAGGGGATGGCTACACCTTC; CDR3: CATSDGGTGDGYTF
J: TRBJ1-2; size: many; V: TRBV30; D: TRBD1; DNA: TGTGCCAGCAGACAGGGTCTTATCTATGGCTACACCTTC; CDR3: CASRQGLIYGYTF
J: TRBJ2-3; size: -; V: TRBV24-1; D: -; DNA: TGTGCCAGCAGTAGGAAATCTATCGCAGATACGCAGTATTTT; CDR3: CASSRKSIADTQYF
J: TRBJ2-1; size: many; V: TRBV12-3/TRBV12-4; D: -; DNA: TGTGCCAGCAGTTTATGGGACCGAACCTACAATGAGCAGTTCTTC; CDR3: CASSLWDRTYNEQFF
J: TRBJ2-2; size: many; V: TRBV30; D: -; DNA: TGTGCCTGGAGTGTTTGGGGGGGCGGCACCGGGGAGCTGTTTTTT; CDR3: CAWSVWGGGTGELFF
J: TRBJ2-2; size: -; V: TRBV19; D: TRBD2; DNA: TGTGCCAGTAGTATAGCGGGACTAGCGGGAGAGAACACCGGGGAGCTGTTTTTT; CDR3: CASSIAGLAGENTGELFF
J: TRBJ1-1; size: many; V: TRBV7-9; D: -; DNA: TGTGCCAGCAGCTTAGGGGCGGGTGAAGCTTTCTTT; CDR3: CASSLGAGEAFF
J: TRBJ1-4; size: -; V: TRBV3-1; D: -; DNA: TGTGCCAGCAGCCAAGGACCTTTAAGGGAAAAACTGTTTTTT; CDR3: CASSQGPLREKLFF
J: TRBJ2-1; size: many; V: TRBV12-5; D: TRBD2; DNA: TGTGCTAGTGGTTTGGTTGTGGCGGGAGGGCCTGAGTACAATGAGCAGTTCTTC; CDR3: CASGLVVAGGPEYNEQFF
J: TRBJ2-3; size: many; V: TRBV7-3; D: TRBD2; DNA: TGTGCCAGCAGCTTCGGAGCGGGAGGGGCAGATACGCAGTATTTT; CDR3: CASSFGAGGADTQYF
J: TRBJ1-2; size: many; V: TRBV12-3/TRBV12-4; D: -; DNA: TGTGCCAGCAGTTTCATTTTAGGGACGGGGTATGGCTACACCTTC; CDR3: CASSFILGTGYGYTF
J: TRBJ1-6; size: -; V: TRBV5-5; D: TRBD1; DNA: TGTGCCAGCAGCCCGGACAGGGCGAGCTCCTATAATTCACCCCTCCACTTT; CDR3: CASSPDRASSYNSPLHF
J: TRBJ2-1; size: -; V: TRBV6-1; D: TRBD2; DNA: TGTGCCAGCAGTGAAAATCGGGCGGGAGTTGGAAATGAGCAGTTCTTC; CDR3: CASSENRAGVGNEQFF
J: TRBJ2-3; size: few; V: TRBV3-1; D: TRBD2; DNA: TGTGCCAGCAGGCAAATTGGGACTAGCGGGAGTCTTAGCACAGATACGCAGTATTTT; CDR3: CASRQIGTSGSLSTDTQYF
J: TRBJ1-2; size: -; V: TRBV27; D: -; DNA: TGTGCCAGCAGTTTCGTGGGGGGGGCGGGGGGCTACACCTTC; CDR3: CASSFVGGAGGYTF
J: TRBJ2-1; size: many; V: TRBV7-9; D: -; DNA: TGTGCCAGCAGCTTAGAAACGAGTGAGCAGTTCTTC; CDR3: CASSLETSEQFF
J: TRBJ2-5; size: many; V: TRBV20-1; D: TRBD2; DNA: TGCAGTGCTAGGCTAGCGGGGTCGGGCGAAGAGACCCAGTACTTC; CDR3: CSARLAGSGEETQYF
J: TRBJ2-7; size: many; V: TRBV7-9; D: TRBD2; DNA: TGTGCCAGCAGCTTAGTAGGGACTAGCGCTAACGAGCAGTACTTC; CDR3: CASSLVGTSANEQYF
J: TRBJ2-3; size: many; V: TRBV3-1; D: TRBD2; DNA: TGTGCCAGCAGCCTCTCTCATAGCGGGAGGGCAGATACGCAGTATTTT; CDR3: CASSLSHSGRADTQYF
J: TRBJ1-2; size: many; V: TRBV9; D: -; DNA: TGTGCCAGCAGCCCGAGCCCAACGGGGGACTATGGCTACACCTTC; CDR3: CASSPSPTGDYGYTF
J: TRBJ2-7; size: many; V: TRBV5-1; D: TRBD2; DNA: TGCGCCAGCAGCTTGGATCTTACTCGAGGGGGTCGTGGACTAGCGGGGATCTACGAGCAGTACTTC; CDR3: CASSLDLTRGGRGLAGIYEQYF
J: TRBJ2-1; size: -; V: TRBV10-3; D: -; DNA: TGTGCCATCAGTGAGTCTAACCACAATGAGCGGTTCTTC; CDR3: CAISESNHNERFF
J: TRBJ2-1; size: many; V: TRBV7-8; D: -; DNA: TGTGCCAGCAGCTTACCCGTAGACAGCTACAATGAGCAGTTCTTC; CDR3: CASSLPVDSYNEQFF
J: TRBJ2-2; size: many; V: TRBV3-1; D: TRBD1; DNA: TGTGCCAGCAGCCAAGAAGGAGAGGGGGCGCACACCGGGGAGCTGTTTTTT; CDR3: CASSQEGEGAHTGELFF
J: TRBJ1-6; size: few; V: TRBV5-1; D: -; DNA: TGCGCCAGCAGCTTGAATGGGGATTCACCCCTCCACTTT; CDR3: CASSLNGDSPLHF
J: TRBJ2-7; size: many; V: TRBV6-5; D: -; DNA: TGTGCCAGCAGTTACGACCCGTGGGACGGACTCTCCTACGAGCAGTACTTC; CDR3: CASSYDPWDGLSYEQYF
J: TRBJ2-5; size: few; V: TRBV20-1; D: TRBD2; DNA: TGCAGTGCTAAACTAGCGGGTCAAGAGACCCAGTACTTC; CDR3: CSAKLAGQETQYF
J: TRBJ2-7; size: many; V: TRBV7-7; D: -; DNA: TGTGCTAGCAGCTTAGCGGCCTGGGACGAGCAGTACTTC; CDR3: CASSLAAWDEQYF
J: TRBJ1-1; size: many; V: TRBV11-3; D: TRBD1; DNA: TGTGCCAGCGGCCGTCTGGACAGGGCGATCACTGAAGCTTTCTTT; CDR3: CASGRLDRAITEAFF
J: TRBJ2-7; size: many; V: TRBV19; D: -; DNA: TGTGCCAGTAGTAAAGGCGGGATTCGATCCTACGAGCAGTACTTC; CDR3: CASSKGGIRSYEQYF
J: TRBJ1-2; size: many; V: TRBV18; D: -; DNA: TGTGCCAGCTCACCCGAACGGGAGCCCTATGGCTACACCTTC; CDR3: CASSPEREPYGYTF
J: TRBJ2-7; size: many; V: TRBV10-3; D: TRBD2; DNA: TGTGCCATCAACCGACTAGCGGGCTCCTACGAGCAGTACTTC; CDR3: CAINRLAGSYEQYF
J: TRBJ2-2; size: many; V: TRBV12-3/TRBV12-4; D: -; DNA: TGTGCCAGCAGTCCCACGACGCGACTAGACGGGGAGCTGTTTTTT; CDR3: CASSPTTRLDGELFF
J: TRBJ2-2; size: -; V: TRBV5-5; D: TRBD2; DNA: TGTGCCAGCACCCCAAGCGGGAGCCGGAACACCGGGAAGCTGTTTTTT; CDR3: CASTPSGSRNTGKLFF
J: TRBJ2-1; size: many; V: TRBV7-9; D: -; DNA: TGTGCCAGCAGCTTAGCGGGAGTAACCTACAATGAGCAGTTCTTC; CDR3: CASSLAGVTYNEQFF
J: TRBJ2-7; size: -; V: TRBV20-1; D: TRBD2; DNA: TGCAGTGCTGGGGCGGGAGTAAGCTACGAGCAGTACTTC; CDR3: CSAGAGVSYEQYF
J: TRBJ1-1; size: few; V: TRBV2; D: TRBD1; DNA: TGTGCCAGCAGCGCCCAGGGGGGTATGGTGGCTGAAGCTTTCTTT; CDR3: CASSAQGGMVAEAFF
J: TRBJ1-6; size: many; V: TRBV3-1; D: -; DNA: TGTGCCAGCAGCCAATTACAGGGACGGAATTCACCCCTCCACTTT; CDR3: CASSQLQGRNSPLHF
J: TRBJ2-7; size: many; V: TRBV28; D: TRBD1; DNA: TGTGCCAGCACCACCCGGGACAGGGACTCCTACGAGCAGTACTTC; CDR3: CASTTRDRDSYEQYF
J: TRBJ2-1; size: few; V: TRBV29-1; D: TRBD2; DNA: TGCAGCGTAGGAAAGAGTGCGGGAGCTGAGCAGTTCTTC; CDR3: CSVGKSAGAEQFF
J: TRBJ1-2; size: few; V: TRBV28; D: -; DNA: TGTGCCAGCAGTTCCCTGGTCGGCTACACCTTC; CDR3: CASSSLVGYTF
J: TRBJ2-7; size: few; V: TRBV4-1; D: TRBD2; DNA: TGCGCCAGCAGCCAGGCAACTAGCGGTACGTCCTACGAGCAGTACTTC; CDR3: CASSQATSGTSYEQYF
J: TRBJ2-1; size: many; V: TRBV20-1; D: -; DNA: TGCAGTGCTAGAGAGACGGTGAGCTCCTACAATGAGCAGTTCTTC; CDR3: CSARETVSSYNEQFF
J: TRBJ2-5; size: -; V: TRBV7-2; D: -; DNA: TGTGCCAGCAGCCCAAGACAGATCCAAGAGACCCAGTACTTC; CDR3: CASSPRQIQETQYF
J: TRBJ1-2; size: -; V: TRBV2; D: TRBD1; DNA: TGTGCCAGCGGTGCGGACAGGGGGTCCTACTATGGCTACACCTTC; CDR3: CASGADRGSYYGYTF
J: TRBJ2-7; size: -; V: TRBV20-1; D: -; DNA: TGCAGTGCGACGCCCCCTCAGGGTACAATCTCCTACGAGCAGTACTTC; CDR3: CSATPPQGTISYEQYF
J: TRBJ2-2; size: few; V: TRBV6-1; D: TRBD2; DNA: TGTGCCAGCAGGTCCCCGGGACTACCCTCCGGGGAGCTGTTTTTT; CDR3: CASRSPGLPSGELFF
J: TRBJ1-5; size: -; V: TRBV28; D: -; DNA: TGTGCCAGCAGTCCCCATGGCAGGGTCTATAGCAATCAGCCCCAGCATTTT; CDR3: CASSPHGRVYSNQPQHF
J: TRBJ2-1; size: many; V: TRBV30; D: -; DNA: TGTGCCTGGAACCCGGGGCCGAAGGTGGTAAATGAGCAGTTCTTC; CDR3: CAWNPGPKVVNEQFF